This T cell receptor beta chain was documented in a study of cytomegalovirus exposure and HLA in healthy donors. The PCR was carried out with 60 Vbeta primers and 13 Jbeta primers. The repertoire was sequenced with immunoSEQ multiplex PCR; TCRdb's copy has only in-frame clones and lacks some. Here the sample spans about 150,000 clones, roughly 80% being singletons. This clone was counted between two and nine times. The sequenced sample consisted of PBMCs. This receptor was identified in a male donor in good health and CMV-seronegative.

CDR3 in DNA: TGTGCCAGCAGCCTAGATCCCAATCAGCCCCAGCATTTT. It yields the protein CASSLDPNQPQHF. The chain employs TRBV27 and TRBJ1-5, with no clear D. The ends were cut back, 6 bases at V and 3 bases at J, with 9 bases in the middle. The CDR3 runs to 13 residues. Germline CDR1 reads MNHEY; CDR2 reads SMNVEV (reference sequence).